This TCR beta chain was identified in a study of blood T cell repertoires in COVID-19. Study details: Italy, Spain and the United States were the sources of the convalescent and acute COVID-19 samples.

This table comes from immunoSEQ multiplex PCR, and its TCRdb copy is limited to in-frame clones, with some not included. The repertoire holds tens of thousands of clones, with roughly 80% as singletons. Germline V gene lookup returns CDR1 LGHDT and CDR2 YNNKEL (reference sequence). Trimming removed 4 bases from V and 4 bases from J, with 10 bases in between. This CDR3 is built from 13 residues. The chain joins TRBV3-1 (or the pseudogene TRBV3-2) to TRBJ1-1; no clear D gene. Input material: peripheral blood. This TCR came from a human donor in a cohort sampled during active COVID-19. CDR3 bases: TGTGCCAGCAGCCGGGCCGAGGGCACTGAAGCTTTCTTT. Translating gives CASSRAEGTEAFF.